These T cell receptor beta chains were read from a single sample in a study of blood T cell repertoires in COVID-19. Profiling relied on immunoSEQ multiplex PCR, and the TCRdb table lists in-frame clones only, not all of them. Here the sample spans 200,000 to 300,000 clones, nearly 90% being singletons. What was sequenced was PBMCs or T cells enriched from blood (not recorded which). The receptors come from a woman aged 25 to 39 with acute COVID-19. CDR3s include the opening cysteine and the closing phenylalanine or tryptophan. D genes are given only for firm matches. The size field is filled for only some rows; it gives once, few, many or a size class.

CDR3nt,CDR3aa,v_gene,abundance,j_gene,d_gene
TGTGCCAGCAGTAAGGGAGATTTCTACGAGCAGTACTTC,CASSKGDFYEQYF,TRBV5-4,NA,TRBJ2-7,NA
TGTGCCACCAGCGCCGAACAGGGTCGGAACACCATATATTTT,CATSAEQGRNTIYF,TRBV15,NA,TRBJ1-3,NA
TGTGCCACCAGTGACCGGACAGGGTTT,CATSDRTGF,TRBV24-1,NA,TRBJ1-6,TRBD1
TGTGCCAGCAGCTGGCTCCCGGGGGCTTTCTTT,CASSWLPGAFF,TRBV5-6,NA,TRBJ1-1,NA
TGTGCCAGCAGTTACGGTCGTGAGCATGAGCAGTTCTTC,CASSYGREHEQFF,TRBV6-5,NA,TRBJ2-1,NA
TGTGCCACTCGGGACAGGGGGAACACTGAAGCTTTCTTT,CATRDRGNTEAFF,TRBV24-1,NA,TRBJ1-1,TRBD1
TGTGCCAGCAGCCACCCCCTTAATGAAAAACTGTTTTTT,CASSHPLNEKLFF,TRBV3-1/TRBV3-2,NA,TRBJ1-4,NA
TGTGCCAGTAGTTCAGAAACAGATACGCAGTATTTT,CASSSETDTQYF,TRBV19,NA,TRBJ2-3,NA
TGTGCCAGCAGTTTAGAGGGTCTCACTGAAGCTTTCTTT,CASSLEGLTEAFF,TRBV28,NA,TRBJ1-1,NA
TGTGCCAGTAGTAAACAGGGTGCGAACACTGAAGCTTTCTTT,CASSKQGANTEAFF,TRBV19,few,TRBJ1-1,NA
TGCGCCAGCAGCCCACGCTCTACAGGGGCGAGCACCGGGGAGCTGTTTTTT,CASSPRSTGASTGELFF,TRBV4-1,NA,TRBJ2-2,TRBD1
TGCGCCAGCAGCCACCCGGACAGGGTCTACAATGAGCAGTTCTTC,CASSHPDRVYNEQFF,TRBV4-1,NA,TRBJ2-1,TRBD1
TGTGCCAGCAGCGCCTGGACAGGGTCTGGCACTGAAGCTTTCTTT,CASSAWTGSGTEAFF,TRBV7-8,NA,TRBJ1-1,TRBD1
TGTGCCAGCAGCGGGACCGGGACACCCTACACTGAAGCTTTCTTT,CASSGTGTPYTEAFF,TRBV7-2,once,TRBJ1-1,NA
TGCGCCAGCAGCTTGGACACACACTCTGGAAACACCATATATTTT,CASSLDTHSGNTIYF,TRBV5-1,NA,TRBJ1-3,NA
TGTGCCAGCAGCCTGACAGGGGAACCCTACAATGAGCAGTTCTTC,CASSLTGEPYNEQFF,TRBV7-2,NA,TRBJ2-1,TRBD1
TGTGCCAGCAGGGGAGGGGCGCGAAGCTTTCAGCCCCAGCATTTT,CASRGGARSFQPQHF,TRBV28,NA,TRBJ1-5,NA
TGTGCCAGCACCTCCGGGACATCAAATCAGCCCCAGCATTTT,CASTSGTSNQPQHF,TRBV5-6,NA,TRBJ1-5,NA
TGTGCCAGCAAACTAGCGGGGGCACCTCCCTACGAGCAGTACTTC,CASKLAGAPPYEQYF,TRBV11-2,NA,TRBJ2-7,TRBD2
TGTGCCAGCAGCTTGGAGCTCGGGACTCCGGGTAATGAGCAGTTCTTC,CASSLELGTPGNEQFF,TRBV5-4,NA,TRBJ2-1,NA
TGCGCCAGCAGCCATGCACAGGGGAGCGGGGAGCTGTTTTTT,CASSHAQGSGELFF,TRBV4-3,NA,TRBJ2-2,TRBD1
TGTGCCAGCTCACCACCGGGAGGGCCAGGTGAAAAACTGTTTTTT,CASSPPGGPGEKLFF,TRBV18,NA,TRBJ1-4,NA
TGTGCCAGCAGCTTCAGGACAGATACGCAGTATTTT,CASSFRTDTQYF,TRBV13,NA,TRBJ2-3,NA
TGTGCCAGCAGCTCTAGGCAGGGGGCCACGAACACCGGGGAGCTGTTTTTT,CASSSRQGATNTGELFF,TRBV7-9,NA,TRBJ2-2,TRBD1
TGTGCCAGCTCCCTAACCGGGACAGGGGTTTCTGGGGCCAACGTCCTGACTTTC,CASSLTGTGVSGANVLTF,TRBV19,NA,TRBJ2-6,TRBD1
TGTGCCAGCAGCGCGGGTCAGCCCCAGCATTTT,CASSAGQPQHF,TRBV2,NA,TRBJ1-5,NA
TGTGCCAGCAGCTGGCGTTTTCAGGGTAGGAACATTCAGTACTTC,CASSWRFQGRNIQYF,TRBV6-2/TRBV6-3,NA,TRBJ2-4,NA
TGTGCCAGTAGTAGACGACAGGGAGTCCAGCCCCAGCATTTT,CASSRRQGVQPQHF,TRBV19,NA,TRBJ1-5,TRBD1
TGTGCCAGCAGCCCTACAGGGGTTGGCTACACCTTC,CASSPTGVGYTF,TRBV27,NA,TRBJ1-2,TRBD1
TGTGCCAGCAGCTTAGGCGGGGGGCGCGCGAACACCGGGGAGCTGTTTTTT,CASSLGGGRANTGELFF,TRBV7-3,NA,TRBJ2-2,TRBD2
TGTGCCATCAGTCCGGACAGGGGTACTGAAAAACTGTTTTTT,CAISPDRGTEKLFF,TRBV10-3,NA,TRBJ1-4,TRBD1
TGTGCCAGCAGCTCCGTAGTACGAGGGAACGAGCAGTACTTC,CASSSVVRGNEQYF,TRBV5-4,NA,TRBJ2-7,NA
TGTGCCAGCAGCCCCCGGACAGGGGGCGAAACCGGGGAGCTGTTTTTT,CASSPRTGGETGELFF,TRBV6-4,medium-sized,TRBJ2-2,TRBD1
TGTGCCAGCAGCTTAGGGAGCACAGGCACCGGGGAGCTGTTTTTT,CASSLGSTGTGELFF,TRBV7-2,NA,TRBJ2-2,NA
TGTGCCAGCAGTTTATCTGGACTCTATGGCTACACCTTC,CASSLSGLYGYTF,TRBV27,NA,TRBJ1-2,NA
TGTGCCAGCAGCCACTACCCGCGGCAGCCGAACACTGAAGCTTTCTTT,CASSHYPRQPNTEAFF,TRBV14,NA,TRBJ1-1,NA
TGTGCCATCCAACGAGGCGGGATGAACACTGAAGCTTTCTTT,CAIQRGGMNTEAFF,TRBV10-3,NA,TRBJ1-1,NA
TGTGCCAGCAGCTTGGGCATCAGGGGGCCAAACTATGGCTACACCTTC,CASSLGIRGPNYGYTF,TRBV5-6,NA,TRBJ1-2,TRBD1
TGTGCCAGCAGCGGGGGACTTTCCTACGAGCAGTACTTC,CASSGGLSYEQYF,TRBV9,NA,TRBJ2-7,NA
TGTGCCAGCAGCTCACCTCTATCTCCAGGTTTGTCTGAAGCTTTCTTT,CASSSPLSPGLSEAFF,TRBV7-9,NA,TRBJ1-1,NA
TGTGCCAGCACTACCGGGACAGGCCCGCCTGGGGCCAACGTCCTGACTTTC,CASTTGTGPPGANVLTF,TRBV27,NA,TRBJ2-6,TRBD1
TGTGCCAGCAGCGGGACAGGGGCCGGCTACACCTTC,CASSGTGAGYTF,TRBV9,NA,TRBJ1-2,TRBD1
TGTGCCAGCAGTCCAATCGGGGTCAAAAACATTCAGTACTTC,CASSPIGVKNIQYF,TRBV6-2/TRBV6-3,NA,TRBJ2-4,NA
TGTGCCATCAGTGAGTCCGGGAGGGATGGCTACACCTTC,CAISESGRDGYTF,TRBV10-3,NA,TRBJ1-2,NA